The entry below gives a single T cell receptor (beta chain) sequence along with its context. Its antigen is still unknown. The source of the sample is a study of response to subunit inactivated influenza vaccine. Germline values: CDR1 SNHLY, CDR2 FYNNEI. This CDR3 is built from 13 residues. V was pared by 6 bases and J by 6 bases, with 6 bases of the junction left unmatched. TCRdb fed the RT-PCR reads into MiXCR, producing one record per CDR3 protein. The data hold about 780,000 distinct CDR3 sequences, with roughly 18% observed a single time. Study observations and caveats: The authors suggested that few new T cells are recruited per seasonal influenza vaccination.

The chain employs TRBV2 and TRBJ1-1; TRBD1 agrees at 8 bases. The sequence was obtained from a man aged 45-65 years who received an inactivated influenza vaccine. The sequences come from PBMCs from blood, collected around 5 days after vaccination. CDR3 in amino acids: CASRTGVWAEAFF. For the CDR3, the DNA is TGTGCCAGCAGGACAGGGGTCTGGGCTGAAGCTTTCTTT.